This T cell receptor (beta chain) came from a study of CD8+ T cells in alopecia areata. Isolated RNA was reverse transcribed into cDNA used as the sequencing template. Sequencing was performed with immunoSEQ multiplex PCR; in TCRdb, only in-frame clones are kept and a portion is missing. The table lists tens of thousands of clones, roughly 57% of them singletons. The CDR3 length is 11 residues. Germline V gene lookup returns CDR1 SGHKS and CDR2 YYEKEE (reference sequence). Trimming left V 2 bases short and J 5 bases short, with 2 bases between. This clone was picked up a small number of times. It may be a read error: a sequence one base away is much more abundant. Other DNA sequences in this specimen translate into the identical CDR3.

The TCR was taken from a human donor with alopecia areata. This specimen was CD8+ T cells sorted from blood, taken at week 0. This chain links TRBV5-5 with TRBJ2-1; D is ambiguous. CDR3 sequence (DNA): TGTGCCAGCAGCTTAAACAATGAGCAGTTCTTC. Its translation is CASSLNNEQFF.